These 23 T cell receptor beta chains share one sample of origin, sequenced in a study of blood T cells in healthy people across ages. Through a sample-barcoded 5' primer and a J-beta primer mix, a second PCR was run for about 6 to 11 cycles. From the 5' RACE reads, TCRdb called clonotypes with MiXCR, one entry per CDR3 protein. The sample carries around 820,000 distinct CDR3 sequences, 20% to 25% recorded once. The same sample was also studied in work on T cells of mothers and their children.

Material for sequencing was blood. The receptors originated from a boy younger than 18 in good health.

CDR3 in amino acids: CASRPPGLGNTIYF. The CDR3 DNA sequence: TGTGCCAGCAGACCCCCAGGGCTCGGAAACACCATATATTTT. The chain employs TRBV2 and TRBJ1-3; perhaps TRBD1 as D (5 bases). V was trimmed by 6 bases and J by 4 bases, leaving 13 bases between them. From germline, CDR1 is SNHLY and CDR2 FYNNEI. The CDR3 runs 14 residues.

This clonotype was seen a handful of times. V and J are TRBV7-2 and TRBJ2-7, with 8 positions matching TRBD2. The CDR3 length is 15 residues. CDR1 and CDR2 (germline): SGHTA, FQGNSA. The J segment lost 7 bases and the V segment lost 5 bases, leaving 13 bases of the junction unmatched. Written as DNA, the CDR3 is TGTGCCAGCAGCCCCGGGAGGGGGGGAGCGGGGGAGCAGTACTTC. It is translated as CASSPGRGGAGEQYF.

This clonotype came up a few times. This chain uses TRBV29-1 with TRBJ1-1, with D possibly being TRBD1 (5 bases). The CDR3 is 13 residues long. The V end was cut by 4 bases, the J end by 0 bases, with 9 bases between. Germline-derived CDR1 and CDR2 are SQVTM and ANQGSEA. The CDR3 is CSVAGTLNTEAFF. The CDR3 DNA follows: TGCAGCGTTGCCGGGACCTTGAACACTGAAGCTTTCTTT.

The V and J genes are TRBV11-2 and TRBJ2-4; D remains ambiguous. The germline gives CDR1 SGHAT, CDR2 FQNNGV. V was trimmed by 2 bases and J by 6 bases, leaving 11 bases between them. The CDR3 is 14 residues long. The CDR3 loop reads CASSLRAESNIQYF. In DNA form, the CDR3 reads TGTGCCAGCAGCTTAAGGGCGGAATCAAACATTCAGTACTTC. The full variable domain, its missing parts supplied by reference TRBV11-2 and TRBJ2-4, is EAGVAQSPRYKIIEKRQSVAFWCNPISGHATLYWYQQILGQGPKLLIQFQNNGVVDDSQLPKDRFSAERLKGVDSTLKIQPAKLEDSAVYLCASSLRAESNIQYFGAGTRLSVL.

This clonotype was observed a few times. V and J are TRBV18 and TRBJ2-1, with TRBD2 as a possible D gene (5 bases). The J call may be wrong; the DNA end is better matched by TRBJ2-5. The CDR3 has 16 amino acids. CDR1 is KGHSH and CDR2 is LQKENI in the germline V gene. CDR3 DNA sequence: TGTGCCAGCTCACCAATCTACGCCCGGGGAGCCGAGACCCAGTACTTC. It is translated as CASSPIYARGAETQYF.

J is TRBJ2-5 and V is TRBV28; 10 bases are a match to TRBD2. Matching the DNA end better, TRBJ2-1 makes the J call doubtful. From germline, CDR1 is MDHEN and CDR2 SYDVKM. There are 14 residues in the CDR3. Here the CDR3 DNA reads TGTGCCAGCAGTTTCGAGCTAGCGGGAGAAGAGCAGTTCTTC. This translates into CASSFELAGEEQFF.

At least ten counts were recorded for this clonotype. CDR3 protein: CASSLDGGPGYNEQFF. In DNA form, the CDR3 reads TGCGCCAGCAGCTTGGATGGAGGGCCAGGCTACAATGAGCAGTTCTTC. The chain uses TRBV5-1 and TRBJ2-1; possibly TRBD2 for D (6 bases). V was clipped by 0 bases and J by 3 bases, with 13 bases between them. CDR3 size: 16 residues. The germline gives CDR1 SGHRS, CDR2 YFSETQ.

The V and J genes are TRBV9 and TRBJ1-4, with 10 bases fitting TRBD1. After removal of 2 bases from V and 4 bases from J, the junction contained 11 bases not matched to a gene. This CDR3 spans 18 amino acids. CDR1 is SGDLS and CDR2 is YYNGEE in the germline V gene. The CDR3 DNA follows: TGTGCCAGCAGCGTGAAAAGCAGCCGGGACAGGGGTAATGAAAAACTGTTTTTT. It yields the protein CASSVKSSRDRGNEKLFF.

This clonotype was observed a single time. The V and J genes are TRBV7-2 and TRBJ1-1; tentative D call: TRBD1 (5 bases). The CDR3 extends over 15 amino acids. Trimming left V 5 bases short and J 0 bases short, with 13 bases between. CDR1 and CDR2 (germline): SGHTA, FQGNSA. The CDR3 reads CASSRGTRMNTEAFF. CDR3 DNA: TGTGCCAGCAGCCGAGGGACGCGGATGAACACTGAAGCTTTCTTT.

The chain carries TRBV7-3 and TRBJ2-4; D possibly corresponds to TRBD2 (6 bases). The CDR3 is 15 residues long. Trimming removed 3 bases from V and 9 bases from J, with 18 bases in between. CDR1 SGHTA and CDR2 FQGTGA come from the germline V gene. The CDR3 DNA reads as TGTGCCAGCAGCTTGACCGGGGGACGCACTTCCATTCAGTACTTC. Translated: CASSLTGGRTSIQYF. Full variable domain (rest looked up from reference TRBV7-3 and TRBJ2-4): GAGVSQTPSNKVTEKGKYVELRCDPISGHTALYWYRQSLGQGPEFLIYFQGTGAADDSGLPNDRFFAVRPEGSVSTLKIQRTERGDSAVYLCASSLTGGRTSIQYFGAGTRLSVL.

The chain carries TRBV4-3 and TRBJ2-5, with a weak D call TRBD2 (6 bases). This CDR3 spans 17 amino acids. Trimming shortened V by 1 base and J by 2 bases, and 17 bases separated the two germline ends. Looked up from germline, CDR1 is LGHNA and CDR2 is YSLEER. CDR3 sequence (DNA): TGCGCCAGCAGCCAAGGGGGGGTAAGGTGGACGCAAGAGACCCAGTACTTC. This sequence encodes CASSQGGVRWTQETQYF.

This clonotype was counted between two and nine times. The genes are TRBV4-3 and TRBJ2-3, with a possible D match to TRBD2 (6 bases). The germline V and J ends were trimmed by 0 bases and 4 bases, with 14 bases remaining between them. Germline V gene data show CDR1 as LGHNA and CDR2 as YSLEER. CDR3 length equals 16 residues. The CDR3 protein is CASSQEASEMADTQYF. In nucleotides, the CDR3 is TGCGCCAGCAGCCAAGAGGCTAGCGAGATGGCAGATACGCAGTATTTT.

The chain has TRBV4-1 and TRBJ2-4, with TRBD1 matching 9 bases. V trimming: 6 bases; J trimming: 2 bases; junction bases outside the gene matches: 5. Germline V gene data show CDR1 as MGHRA and CDR2 as YSYEKL. CDR3 length: 15 residues. CDR3 nucleotide sequence: TGCGCCAGCAGAAGCTACAGGGGGCCCAAAAACATTCAGTACTTC. Encoded protein: CASRSYRGPKNIQYF.

The chain joins TRBV19 to TRBJ1-5, with D possibly matching TRBD1 (5 bases). CDR1 LNHDA and CDR2 SQIVND come from the germline V gene (reference sequence). With 3 bases removed from V and 1 base from J, the gap between germline ends came to 10 bases. CDR3 length: 15 amino acids. The CDR3 bases are TGTGCCAGTAGTATGCGGCGGGGGAGCAATCAGCCCCAGCATTTT. It specifies CASSMRRGSNQPQHF.

The CDR3 here is CASSPGGIEETQYF. As DNA, the CDR3 is TGTGCCAGCAGCCCTGGCGGGATAGAAGAGACCCAGTACTTC. The chain uses TRBV7-3 and TRBJ2-5; perhaps TRBD2 as D (6 bases). V dropped 5 bases and J dropped 3 bases, with 13 bases sitting between them. CDR1 SGHTA and CDR2 FQGTGA come from the germline V gene. The CDR3 sequence is 14 residues long.

The chain employs TRBV20-1 and TRBJ1-4, with 8 bases that match TRBD1. J lost 4 bases, V lost 1 base, and 2 bases had no gene match. The CDR3 runs to 14 residues. Germline values: CDR1 DFQATT, CDR2 SNEGSKA (reference sequence). This chain's CDR3 is CSARGQGINEKLFF. The CDR3 DNA sequence: TGCAGTGCTAGAGGACAGGGGATTAATGAAAAACTGTTTTTT.

The chain couples TRBV29-1 to TRBJ1-3; D perhaps matches TRBD1 (6 bases). Germline V gene data show CDR1 as SQVTM and CDR2 as ANQGSEA. This CDR3 contains 14 residues. V was shortened by 1 base and J by 7 bases, with 14 bases between the two germline ends. CDR3 amino acids: CSVEVRGSINTIYF. In DNA form, the CDR3 reads TGCAGCGTTGAAGTCAGGGGCTCTATTAACACCATATATTTT.

The table lists this clonotype with a few counts. This chain uses TRBV5-1 with TRBJ2-5, with a possible D match to TRBD1 (6 bases). V was cut by 4 bases and J by 4 bases, with 17 bases left in between. Germline CDR1 reads SGHRS; CDR2 reads YFSETQ. There are 15 residues in the CDR3. CDR3 DNA sequence: TGCGCCAGCAGCACAGGGACAACGGCGGCAGAGACCCAGTACTTC. This gives the protein CASSTGTTAAETQYF.

The V and J genes are TRBV12-3 or TRBV12-4 and TRBJ1-2; TRBD1 matches 9 bases. Losses at the gene ends were 5 bases for V and 8 bases for J; bases not matched to a gene: 6. This CDR3 contains 13 residues. The CDR3 coding sequence is TGTGCCAGCAGTCGACAGGGGGTTGGGGGCTACACCTTC. Protein sequence: CASSRQGVGGYTF.

This clonotype was detected only once. A much larger clone is a single base away; this may be a read error. V usage is TRBV6-2 or TRBV6-3 and J usage is TRBJ2-5; D gene ambiguous. Trimming stripped 6 bases from V and 0 bases from J, with 5 bases between. This CDR3 has 12 amino acids. The V gene's germline CDR1 is MNHEY and CDR2 SVGEGT. Here the CDR3 reads CASSWYQETQYF. The CDR3 DNA reads as TGTGCCAGCAGCTGGTACCAAGAGACCCAGTACTTC.

This clonotype was recorded a few times. The chain joins TRBV4-3 to TRBJ2-5, with 13 bases fitting TRBD2. The CDR3 covers 16 residues. Germline loops: CDR1 LGHNA, CDR2 YSLEER. V shed 1 base and J 5 bases; nucleotides not matched to a gene: 4. The CDR3 sequence: CASSQGTSGRIETQYF. As DNA, the CDR3 is TGCGCCAGCAGCCAAGGGACTAGCGGGAGAATCGAGACCCAGTACTTC.

This chain joins TRBV29-1 and TRBJ2-5, with TRBD1 as a possible D gene (6 bases). With 1 base removed from V and 4 bases from J, the gap between germline ends came to 13 bases. This CDR3 spans 14 amino acids. CDR1 and CDR2 from the germline V gene are SQVTM and ANQGSEA. The CDR3 DNA is TGCAGCGTTGAAGTTGTCAGGGGCGGAGAGACCCAGTACTTC. This encodes CSVEVVRGGETQYF.

This clonotype was seen a few times. V is TRBV12-3 or TRBV12-4 and J is TRBJ2-1; D may match TRBD1 or TRBD2 (5 bases each). Matching the DNA end better, TRBJ2-5 makes the J call doubtful. CDR3 length: 14 residues. The CDR3 DNA follows: TGTGCCAGCAGGCTGAGGGACGGACAAGAGACCCAGTACTTC. Its translation is CASRLRDGQETQYF.